The clone carrying this T cell receptor (beta chain) was observed at least ten times. No antigen is known for it. For TCRbeta, the library was prepared with unique molecular identifiers. TCRdb used MiXCR to reprocess the PCR reads, holding one entry per CDR3 protein. The data contain 250,000 to 300,000 distinct CDR3 sequences, around a tenth of them singletons. The data were taken from a study of T-cell reconstitution after alpha-beta-depleted transplantation in children. The study, taken as a whole, reports: Several hundred rapidly expanded clones from non-depleted graft cells reportedly supplied alpha-beta T cells about two months post-transplant. After one year, T-cell counts and TCRbeta diversity mostly came from new T cells.

This CDR3 is 15 amino acids long. Germline CDR1 reads SGHDT; CDR2 reads YYEEEE. V lost 5 bases and J lost 5, with 19 bases in between. Sequencing was performed on PBMCs, taken before TCRalphabeta/CD19-depleted stem cell transplant. This TCR derives from a boy in the first two years of life with acute myeloid leukemia, due to receive a stem cell transplant. The chain carries TRBV5-6 and TRBJ1-1; maybe TRBD1 (6 bases). CDR3 nucleotide sequence: TGTGCCAGCAGTTACGCCACAGGGACGGGAACTGAAGCTTTCTTT. Protein product: CASSYATGTGTEAFF.